These T cell receptor beta chains were read from a single sample in a study of blood T cell repertoires in COVID-19. Data came from immunoSEQ multiplex PCR; TCRdb stores just in-frame clones and leaves some out. The top ten clones hold about a tenth of a sample with over 200,000 clones, roughly 85% of them seen once. Material: PBMCs or T cells enriched from blood (not recorded which). These receptors were collected from a man aged 25-40 years who had recovered from COVID-19. CDR3s include the opening cysteine and the closing phenylalanine or tryptophan. A D gene is named only where the DNA matches it firmly. Some rows have no size entry. The others give once, few or many, or a class for an expanded clone.

V: TRBV3-1/TRBV3-2; J: TRBJ1-2; size: -; D: -; DNA: TGTGCCAGCAGTTATACAGGAAACTATGGCTACACCTTC; CDR3: CASSYTGNYGYTF
V: TRBV5-4; J: TRBJ2-7; size: -; D: TRBD2; DNA: TGTGCCAGCAGGGGTAGTGTGACCGGGGGGTACGAGCAGTACTTC; CDR3: CASRGSVTGGYEQYF
V: TRBV7-2; J: TRBJ1-5; size: -; D: TRBD1; DNA: TGTGCCAGCAGCCCGGACAGGATCAATCAGCCCCAGCATTTT; CDR3: CASSPDRINQPQHF
V: TRBV10-3; J: TRBJ1-2; size: -; D: -; DNA: TGTGCCATCAGTGAGATTGGACAGATGCCTGGCGGCTACACCTTC; CDR3: CAISEIGQMPGGYTF
V: TRBV5-6; J: TRBJ2-7; size: -; D: TRBD1; DNA: TGTGCCAGCAGCGGACAGGTTCCCTACGAGCAGTACTTC; CDR3: CASSGQVPYEQYF
V: TRBV6-1; J: TRBJ2-7; size: -; D: -; DNA: TGTGCCAGCAGTGAAAAGAGGCAGGGCTTAGGGTACGAGCAGTACTTC; CDR3: CASSEKRQGLGYEQYF
V: TRBV27; J: TRBJ2-3; size: once; D: TRBD2; DNA: TGTGCCAGCAGATGGACTAGCGGGAATACGCAGTATTTT; CDR3: CASRWTSGNTQYF
V: TRBV6-4; J: TRBJ2-3; size: many; D: TRBD2; DNA: TGTGCCAGCGGAACCGGGACTAGCGGCGCAGATACGCAGTATTTT; CDR3: CASGTGTSGADTQYF
V: TRBV28; J: TRBJ1-3; size: -; D: -; DNA: TGTGCCAGCGGGGGGGCCACGGGAAACACCATATATTTT; CDR3: CASGGATGNTIYF
V: TRBV27; J: TRBJ2-7; size: -; D: TRBD1; DNA: TGTGCCAGCAGTAAGACGGACAGGTACTCCTACGAGCAGTACTTC; CDR3: CASSKTDRYSYEQYF
V: TRBV10-3; J: TRBJ1-2; size: -; D: -; DNA: TGTGCCATCCTCTCGCCAGGGGATGGCTACACCTTC; CDR3: CAILSPGDGYTF
V: TRBV7-9; J: TRBJ2-7; size: few; D: TRBD1; DNA: TGTGCCAGCGGAAGAGACAGGGTCAGAACCTACGAGCAGTACTTC; CDR3: CASGRDRVRTYEQYF
V: TRBV25-1; J: TRBJ1-3; size: -; D: TRBD1; DNA: TGTGCCAGCAGTAGGGACAGGGTGTGGGGAAACACCATATATTTT; CDR3: CASSRDRVWGNTIYF
V: TRBV3-1/TRBV3-2; J: TRBJ1-5; size: -; D: TRBD1; DNA: TGTGCCAGCAGCCTTACAAGGGACAGCTATAGCAATCAGCCCCAGCATTTT; CDR3: CASSLTRDSYSNQPQHF
V: TRBV19; J: TRBJ2-1; size: -; D: TRBD2; DNA: TGTGCCAGTAGTATAGGCGGGAGGGCCCGCGGGAATGAGCAGTTCTTC; CDR3: CASSIGGRARGNEQFF
V: TRBV19; J: TRBJ1-4; size: once; D: -; DNA: TGTGCCAGTACCGGAGTGGCAGGGGAGTTCAATGAAAAACTGTTTTTT; CDR3: CASTGVAGEFNEKLFF
V: TRBV7-2; J: TRBJ1-3; size: -; D: -; DNA: TGTGCCAGCAGCTTAAACAGGGCTGGAAACACCATATATTTT; CDR3: CASSLNRAGNTIYF
V: TRBV7-8; J: TRBJ1-4; size: -; D: TRBD1; DNA: TGTGCCAGCAGCCCCCATGCAACACAGGGGACCGGTGAAAAACTGTTTTTT; CDR3: CASSPHATQGTGEKLFF
V: TRBV5-1; J: TRBJ2-2; size: -; D: TRBD2; DNA: TGCGCCAGCAGCTCCGGGGGGGCCGGGGGCACCGGGGAGCTGTTTTTT; CDR3: CASSSGGAGGTGELFF
V: TRBV27; J: TRBJ1-1; size: -; D: TRBD1; DNA: TGTGCCAGCAACCTAAGGGGGACAGGCCTGAACACTGAAGCTTTCTTT; CDR3: CASNLRGTGLNTEAFF
V: TRBV25-1; J: TRBJ2-7; size: -; D: -; DNA: TGTGCCAGCAGTGTCCACTACGAGCAGTACTTC; CDR3: CASSVHYEQYF
V: TRBV6-5; J: TRBJ1-4; size: -; D: -; DNA: TGTGCCAGCAGTTACGGTGGCACTAATGAAAAACTGTTTTTT; CDR3: CASSYGGTNEKLFF
V: TRBV28; J: TRBJ1-2; size: -; D: TRBD1; DNA: TGTGCCAGCAGCGCGACAGGGACGAACTATGGCTACACCTTC; CDR3: CASSATGTNYGYTF
V: TRBV6-5; J: TRBJ1-6; size: -; D: TRBD1; DNA: TGTGCCAGCAGTTACTCAAGGGACAGGGTTGGTTCACCCCTCCACTTT; CDR3: CASSYSRDRVGSPLHF
V: TRBV7-9; J: TRBJ1-6; size: -; D: TRBD1; DNA: TGTGCCAGCAGCGCAGGGGGCACTCGCATCTCACCCCTCCACTTT; CDR3: CASSAGGTRISPLHF
V: TRBV19; J: TRBJ2-7; size: -; D: -; DNA: TGTGCCAGTAGTATAGAAACACCCTACGAGCAGTACTTC; CDR3: CASSIETPYEQYF